Included here is one TCR beta chain sequence, with context. Antigen unknown. One end of the junction does not line up with germline, which may come from a read error. The CDR3 sequence is 16 residues long. Germline values: CDR1 SGHTA, CDR2 FQGNSA. Total RNA amounts of at least 6 micrograms were extracted per sample. These data are taken from a study of blood T cells in healthy people across ages. A second PCR, run for roughly 7 to 11 cycles, used a sample-barcoded 5' primer plus a J-beta primer mix. Every sample gave at least 2.5 million paired-end reads containing CDR3. TCRdb re-called the 5' RACE reads through MiXCR, storing one row per CDR3 protein. In the table there are fewer than 750,000 distinct CDR3 sequences, around half of which are singletons. Whole-study findings and limits: Estimates of diversity drawn from one million T cells were considered underestimates. Because donor CMV status was unknown, expanded clonotype changes were possibly confounded.

What was sequenced was blood. The chain couples TRBV7-2 to TRBJ2-1; 8 nucleotides agree with TRBD2. This clonotype was sampled from an elderly man in good health. This CDR3 is CAGSLEVSGNAREQFF. DNA of the CDR3: TGTGCCGGCAGCTTAGAAGTTAGCGGGAATGCGAGGGAGCAGTTCTTC.